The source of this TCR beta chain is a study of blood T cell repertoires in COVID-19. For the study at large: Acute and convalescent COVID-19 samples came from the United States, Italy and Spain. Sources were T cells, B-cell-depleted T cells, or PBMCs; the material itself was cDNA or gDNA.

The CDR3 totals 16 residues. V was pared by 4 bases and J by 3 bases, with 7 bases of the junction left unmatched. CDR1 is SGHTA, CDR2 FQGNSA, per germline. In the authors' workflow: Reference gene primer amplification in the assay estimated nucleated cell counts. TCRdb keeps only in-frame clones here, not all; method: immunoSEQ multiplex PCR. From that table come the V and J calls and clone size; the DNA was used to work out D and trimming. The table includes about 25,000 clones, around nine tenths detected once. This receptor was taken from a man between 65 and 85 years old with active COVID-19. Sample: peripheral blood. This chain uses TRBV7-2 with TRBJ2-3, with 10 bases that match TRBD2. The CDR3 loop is CASSSRSGGATDTQYF. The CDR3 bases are TGTGCCAGCAGCTCGCGGAGCGGGGGGGCAACAGATACGCAGTATTTT.